The clone carrying this T cell receptor beta chain was picked up one time. The germline V gene encodes CDR1 LGHNA and CDR2 YNFKEQ. The length of the CDR3 is 15 residues. Researchers amplified the TCR beta CDR3 regions from RNA transcripts. The TCR CDR3 first-round RT-PCR relied on the HTBI primer set. One entry per CDR3 protein results from TCRdb running MiXCR on the multiplex PCR reads. The top ten clones hold roughly 10% of a sample with some 740,000 distinct CDR3 sequences, around 13% of them seen once. The source of the sample is a study of T cells in Graves' hyperthyroidism and ophthalmopathy. The clonotype comes from a woman aged 18-29 years with Graves' hyperthyroidism. The chain uses TRBV4-2 and TRBJ2-7; tentatively, D is TRBD2 (5 bases). The DNA end is more similar to TRBJ2-1, so the J call may be wrong. Sequenced sample: blood. CDR3 sequence reads: CASSQGREPSYEQFF. CDR3 DNA sequence: TGTGCCAGCAGCCAAGGAAGGGAGCCGTCCTACGAGCAGTTCTTC.